Below, 32 T cell receptor beta chains from the same sample are listed, as sequenced in a study of T cell responses to AZD1222 COVID-19 vaccine. Profiling relied on immunoSEQ multiplex PCR, and the TCRdb table lists in-frame clones only, not all of them. In the table there are approximately 120,000 clones, less than 90% of which are singletons. Source: peripheral blood, taken on day 0 of AZD1222 vaccination. The receptors shown here come from an adult in good health.

V is TRBV30 and J is TRBJ1-5, with unresolved D. This CDR3 is built from 15 residues. Trimming left V 0 bases short and J 5 bases short, with 14 bases between. The germline gives CDR1 GTSNPN, CDR2 SVGIG (reference sequence). CDR3 nucleotide sequence: TGTGCCTGGAGTGTATGGGGAGGACCCGATCAGCCCCAGCATTTT. Translated: CAWSVWGGPDQPQHF.

This chain joins TRBV7-9 and TRBJ1-5; 7 bases align to TRBD1. Germline CDR1 SEHNR, CDR2 FQNEAQ (reference sequence). V was pared by 1 base and J by 6 bases, with 6 bases of the junction left unmatched. This CDR3 region has 15 residues. The CDR3 loop reads CASSLGRGRFQPQHF. Here the CDR3 DNA reads TGTGCCAGCAGCTTAGGCAGGGGGAGGTTTCAGCCCCAGCATTTT.

This clone appeared a single time. The rearrangement links TRBV20-1 to TRBJ1-5; D remains ambiguous. The CDR3 runs 9 residues. The germline V gene encodes CDR1 DFQATT and CDR2 SNEGSKA (reference sequence). The germline V and J ends were trimmed by 7 bases and 6 bases, with 4 bases remaining between them. The CDR3 DNA sequence: TGCAGTGTGGGTCAGCCCCAGCATTTT. This sequence encodes CSVGQPQHF.

The chain links TRBV30 to TRBJ2-7; D remains unclear. With 3 bases removed from V and 6 bases from J, the gap between germline ends came to 6 bases. Per germline, CDR1 GTSNPN and CDR2 SVGIG (reference sequence). The length of the CDR3 is 10 residues. CDR3 sequence reads: CAWRHCEQYF. The CDR3 DNA sequence: TGTGCCTGGAGGCACTGCGAGCAGTACTTC.

The V gene is TRBV3-1 (or the pseudogene TRBV3-2), the J gene TRBJ2-7; 9 bases align to TRBD1. The CDR3 extends over 18 amino acids. CDR1 LGHDT and CDR2 YNNKEL come from the germline V gene (reference sequence). Trimming removed 0 bases from V and 5 bases from J; junction bases left unmatched: 14. CDR3 in amino acids: CASSQDLGGGTGQHEQYF. The DNA of the CDR3 is TGTGCCAGCAGCCAAGATCTTGGGGGGGGGACAGGGCAACACGAGCAGTACTTC.

V is TRBV9 and J is TRBJ2-3, with 7 bases aligning to TRBD2. Per the germline V gene, CDR1 is SGDLS and CDR2 is YYNGEE. With V trimmed by 0 bases and J by 1 base, 5 bases remained unmatched. The CDR3 is 16 amino acids. The CDR3 spells CASSVAARGGTDTQYF. Here the CDR3 DNA reads TGTGCCAGCAGCGTAGCTGCCCGGGGGGGCACAGATACGCAGTATTTT.

The chain employs TRBV19 and TRBJ1-1, with D possibly being TRBD1 (5 bases). Trimming took 5 bases from V and 12 from J, leaving 22 bases between them. CDR1 and CDR2 (germline): LNHDA, SQIVND (reference sequence). The CDR3 covers 14 residues. DNA of the CDR3: TGTGCCAGTAGTGGTCGTCCAGGGCCTATACTACCTTTCTTT. It translates to CASSGRPGPILPFF.

This chain uses TRBV3-1 (or the pseudogene TRBV3-2) with TRBJ2-7; the match to TRBD1 covers 7 bases. This CDR3 is built from 16 residues. The V gene end was trimmed by 0 bases and the J gene end by 1 base; junction bases not matched to a gene: 6. CDR1 LGHDT and CDR2 YNNKEL come from the germline V gene (reference sequence). DNA for the CDR3: TGTGCCAGCAGCCAAGATCTGACAGGGAAATCCTACGAGCAGTACTTC. Amino acids: CASSQDLTGKSYEQYF.

This clone came up a few times. The CDR3 sequence is CATSRARGQGGDEAFF. In nucleotides, the CDR3 is TGTGCCACCAGCAGAGCCCGCGGACAGGGAGGCGATGAAGCTTTCTTT. J is TRBJ1-1 and V is TRBV15, with 8 nucleotides matching TRBD1. Germline values: CDR1 LNHNV, CDR2 YYDKDF (reference sequence). The V segment lost 1 base and the J segment 7 bases; nucleotides outside the gene matches: 11. The CDR3 consists of 16 residues.

The CDR3 bases are TGTGCCAGCAGCCCCCTAGAGGGCTCCTACAATGAGCAGTTCTTC. It encodes CASSPLEGSYNEQFF. V and J are TRBV3-1 (or the pseudogene TRBV3-2) and TRBJ2-1; possible D gene TRBD2, 5 bases. Between the trimmed V and J ends, which lost 4 bases and 0 bases, there was a span of 10 bases. The CDR3 has 15 residues. Germline CDR1 reads LGHDT; CDR2 reads YNNKEL (reference sequence).

The rearrangement links TRBV7-2 to TRBJ1-5; D may be TRBD1 (5 bases). Germline assignment: CDR1 SGHTA and CDR2 FQGNSA. V was trimmed by 0 bases and J by 4 bases, leaving 13 bases between them. The CDR3 length is 16 residues. CDR3 region: CASSLAGRQGNQPQHF. In DNA form, the CDR3 reads TGTGCCAGCAGCTTAGCCGGGCGCCAGGGTAATCAGCCCCAGCATTTT. The complete variable domain, with remaining parts taken from reference TRBV7-2 and TRBJ1-5, reads GAGVSQSPSNKVTEKGKDVELRCDPISGHTALYWYRQSLGQGLEFLIYFQGNSAPDKSGLPSDRFSAERTGGSVSTLTIQRTQQEDSAVYLCASSLAGRQGNQPQHFGDGTRLSIL.

This chain joins TRBV18 and TRBJ1-1; D uncertain. V gave up 4 bases and J gave up 0 bases, with 9 bases separating them. From germline, CDR1 is KGHSH and CDR2 LQKENI. The CDR3 is 14 residues long. The CDR3 DNA reads TGTGCCAGCTCACAAGGTGCCCTGAACACTGAAGCTTTCTTT. Its translation is CASSQGALNTEAFF.

The rearrangement joins TRBV7-2 to TRBJ1-2, with D unclear. The V end was cut by 1 base, the J end by 0 bases, with 6 bases between. The CDR3 has 14 amino acids. Germline V gives CDR1 SGHTA, CDR2 FQGNSA. CDR3 nucleotide sequence: TGTGCCAGCAGCTTAGACAGTACTAACTATGGCTACACCTTC. It yields the protein CASSLDSTNYGYTF.

The chain carries TRBV9 and TRBJ2-5, with D hard to call. The CDR3 covers 13 residues. CDR1 and CDR2 from the germline V gene are SGDLS and YYNGEE. V was trimmed by 4 bases and J by 4 bases, leaving 11 bases between them. Here the CDR3 DNA reads TGTGCCAGCAGCCTAGGGCTGGGAGAGACCCAGTACTTC. Translation gives CASSLGLGETQYF.

This sequence joins TRBV7-9 and TRBJ2-7; D not resolved. Germline lookup yields CDR1 SEHNR and CDR2 FQNEAQ (reference sequence). V lost 2 bases, J lost 5 bases, and 7 bases lay in between. This CDR3 spans 12 amino acids. CDR3 nucleotides: TGTGCCAGCAGCTTAAAGGGCCACGAGCAGTACTTC. It yields the protein CASSLKGHEQYF.

CDR3 amino acids: CASSAMAGPETQYF. In DNA form, the CDR3 reads TGTGCCAGCAGCGCCATGGCAGGGCCCGAGACCCAGTACTTC. The chain is built from TRBV9 and TRBJ2-5, with D possibly matching TRBD1 (5 bases). Germline assignment: CDR1 SGDLS and CDR2 YYNGEE. V lost 3 bases to trimming and J lost 5 bases, with 14 bases between them. This CDR3 spans 14 amino acids.

This chain uses TRBV18 with TRBJ2-7; D ambiguous. Per germline, CDR1 KGHSH and CDR2 LQKENI. The CDR3 sequence is 15 residues long. V was shortened by 1 base and J by 1 base, with 11 bases between the two germline ends. This CDR3 is CASSPRFGISYEQYF. DNA of the CDR3: TGTGCCAGCTCACCACGGTTCGGCATTTCCTACGAGCAGTACTTC.

CDR3 sequence: CASSLGQYVDFF. In DNA, the CDR3 is TGTGCCAGCAGTTTGGGACAGTACGTTGATTTCTTT. The chain carries TRBV6-2 or TRBV6-3 and TRBJ1-1, with TRBD1 matching 7 bases. CDR1 is MNHEY, CDR2 SVGEGT, per germline. V lost 4 bases to trimming and J lost 13 bases; unmatched junction nucleotides: 9. The CDR3 spans 12 residues.

The chain links TRBV4-1 to TRBJ2-1; perhaps TRBD2 as D (7 bases). Germline CDR1 MGHRA, CDR2 YSYEKL. V was clipped by 0 bases and J by 13 bases, with 13 bases between them. There are 13 residues in the CDR3. The CDR3: CASSQEGAGVQFF. For the CDR3, the DNA is TGCGCCAGCAGCCAAGAGGGGGCGGGGGTACAGTTCTTC.

This clone was counted only a few times. J is TRBJ1-1 and V is TRBV11-3; a possible D gene is TRBD1 (5 bases). The CDR3 loop spans 13 amino acids. Trimming pared 3 bases from V and 2 bases from J, leaving 7 bases between. CDR1 and CDR2 (germline): SGHNT, YENEEA. Written as DNA, the CDR3 is TGTGCCAGCAGCTTTCAGGGAAACACTGAAGCTTTCTTT. Its protein is CASSFQGNTEAFF.

The J gene is TRBJ2-7, the V gene TRBV5-8; 8 bases fit TRBD1. V lost 4 bases to trimming and J lost 0 bases; unmatched junction nucleotides: 9. This CDR3 is 16 amino acids long. CDR1 is SGHTS, CDR2 YDEGEE, per germline. CDR3 protein: CASSPDRQGFSYEQYF. The CDR3 DNA reads as TGTGCCAGCAGCCCGGATCGACAGGGGTTCTCCTACGAGCAGTACTTC.

In nucleotides, the CDR3 is TGTGCCAGTAGTACCCCAGGGACAGGGGGTAACTATGGCTACACCTTC. The encoded protein is CASSTPGTGGNYGYTF. The chain joins TRBV19 to TRBJ1-2, with 11 bases aligning to TRBD1. The CDR3 has 16 residues. The ends lost 4 bases at V and 1 base at J; junction bases unmatched: 5. In germline, CDR1 is LNHDA, CDR2 SQIVND (reference sequence).

The chain combines TRBV6-5 with TRBJ1-2, with D unresolved. Germline V CDR1 and CDR2: MNHEY, SVGAGI. V was clipped by 0 bases and J by 4 bases, with 9 bases between them. This CDR3 has 14 amino acids. The CDR3 is CASSYSAGFYGYTF. DNA for the CDR3: TGTGCCAGCAGTTACTCGGCGGGGTTCTATGGCTACACCTTC.

The rearrangement links TRBV18 to TRBJ2-1; D might be TRBD2 (6 bases). Germline CDR1 is KGHSH and CDR2 is LQKENI. CDR3 length equals 15 residues. V was clipped by 3 bases and J by 5 bases, with 14 bases between them. CDR3 loop: CASSPLTRANNEQFF. The CDR3 nucleotides read TGTGCCAGCTCACCGTTGACTAGGGCGAACAATGAGCAGTTCTTC.

The genes are TRBV9 and TRBJ1-6; 9 nucleotides align to TRBD1. V lost 4 bases, J lost 10 bases, and 9 bases stayed unmatched. This CDR3 is 15 amino acids long. Germline-derived CDR1 and CDR2 are SGDLS and YYNGEE. For the CDR3, the DNA is TGTGCCAGCAGCCTCGGGACAGGGTTTATGTCACCCCTCCACTTT. This codes for CASSLGTGFMSPLHF.

V and J are TRBV3-1 (or the pseudogene TRBV3-2) and TRBJ2-7; D not certain. The CDR3 runs 12 residues. Trimming cost V 4 bases and J 3 bases, with 7 bases left between them. Looked up from germline, CDR1 is LGHDT and CDR2 is YNNKEL (reference sequence). The CDR3 DNA is TGTGCCAGCAGCCGATCAGACTACGAGCAGTACTTC. It yields the protein CASSRSDYEQYF.

This clone was counted once. The rearrangement links TRBV5-1 to TRBJ1-2; the D is unclear. The CDR3 has 13 amino acids. V was cut by 4 bases and J by 8 bases, with 15 bases left in between. Germline CDR1 reads SGHRS; CDR2 reads YFSETQ. CDR3 sequence reads: CASSTGLTVGYTF. DNA for the CDR3: TGCGCCAGCAGCACGGGCCTAACCGTGGGCTACACCTTC.

This chain connects TRBV4-1 to TRBJ2-1; 9 nucleotides align to TRBD2. The CDR3 totals 15 residues. The germline gives CDR1 MGHRA, CDR2 YSYEKL. With V trimmed by 0 bases and J by 9 bases, 6 bases remained unmatched. The CDR3 DNA reads TGCGCCAGCAGCCAAGAGGCTAGCGGGGTGGGTGAGCAGTTCTTC. Its protein product is CASSQEASGVGEQFF.

The rearrangement joins TRBV2 to TRBJ1-5, with 8 bases identical to TRBD1. The CDR3 totals 15 residues. The V gene end was trimmed by 2 bases and the J gene end by 3 bases; junction bases not matched to a gene: 3. The germline gives CDR1 SNHLY, CDR2 FYNNEI. For the CDR3, the DNA is TGTGCCAGCAGTGAACAGGGACAGGCCAATCAGCCCCAGCATTTT. Protein sequence: CASSEQGQANQPQHF.

The chain employs TRBV18 and TRBJ2-3, with 10 bases matching TRBD2. CDR1 and CDR2 from the germline V gene are KGHSH and LQKENI. With 6 bases clipped from V and 0 bases from J, the junction kept 9 bases outside the gene matches. The CDR3 length is 17 residues. CDR3: CASSPSTSGTSTDTQYF. The CDR3 DNA sequence: TGTGCCAGCTCGCCCTCTACTAGCGGGACTAGCACAGATACGCAGTATTTT.

This clone was found once. CDR3 amino acids: CASSYGLNSPLHF. The CDR3 DNA follows: TGTGCCAGCAGCTACGGACTGAATTCACCCCTCCACTTT. The chain links TRBV7-3 to TRBJ1-6; D not certain. The ends were cut back, 4 bases at V and 7 bases at J, with 8 bases in the middle. The CDR3 runs to 13 residues. Per germline, CDR1 SGHTA and CDR2 FQGTGA.

This clone has only a few counts. CDR3 sequence reads: CASSPGTPGNQPQHF. The DNA of the CDR3 is TGTGCCAGCTCCCCCGGGACGCCAGGTAATCAGCCCCAGCATTTT. The J gene is TRBJ1-5, the V gene TRBV18; D possibly corresponds to TRBD1 (5 bases). Germline lookup yields CDR1 KGHSH and CDR2 LQKENI. V gave up 6 bases and J gave up 4 bases, with 16 bases separating them. CDR3 size: 15 residues.